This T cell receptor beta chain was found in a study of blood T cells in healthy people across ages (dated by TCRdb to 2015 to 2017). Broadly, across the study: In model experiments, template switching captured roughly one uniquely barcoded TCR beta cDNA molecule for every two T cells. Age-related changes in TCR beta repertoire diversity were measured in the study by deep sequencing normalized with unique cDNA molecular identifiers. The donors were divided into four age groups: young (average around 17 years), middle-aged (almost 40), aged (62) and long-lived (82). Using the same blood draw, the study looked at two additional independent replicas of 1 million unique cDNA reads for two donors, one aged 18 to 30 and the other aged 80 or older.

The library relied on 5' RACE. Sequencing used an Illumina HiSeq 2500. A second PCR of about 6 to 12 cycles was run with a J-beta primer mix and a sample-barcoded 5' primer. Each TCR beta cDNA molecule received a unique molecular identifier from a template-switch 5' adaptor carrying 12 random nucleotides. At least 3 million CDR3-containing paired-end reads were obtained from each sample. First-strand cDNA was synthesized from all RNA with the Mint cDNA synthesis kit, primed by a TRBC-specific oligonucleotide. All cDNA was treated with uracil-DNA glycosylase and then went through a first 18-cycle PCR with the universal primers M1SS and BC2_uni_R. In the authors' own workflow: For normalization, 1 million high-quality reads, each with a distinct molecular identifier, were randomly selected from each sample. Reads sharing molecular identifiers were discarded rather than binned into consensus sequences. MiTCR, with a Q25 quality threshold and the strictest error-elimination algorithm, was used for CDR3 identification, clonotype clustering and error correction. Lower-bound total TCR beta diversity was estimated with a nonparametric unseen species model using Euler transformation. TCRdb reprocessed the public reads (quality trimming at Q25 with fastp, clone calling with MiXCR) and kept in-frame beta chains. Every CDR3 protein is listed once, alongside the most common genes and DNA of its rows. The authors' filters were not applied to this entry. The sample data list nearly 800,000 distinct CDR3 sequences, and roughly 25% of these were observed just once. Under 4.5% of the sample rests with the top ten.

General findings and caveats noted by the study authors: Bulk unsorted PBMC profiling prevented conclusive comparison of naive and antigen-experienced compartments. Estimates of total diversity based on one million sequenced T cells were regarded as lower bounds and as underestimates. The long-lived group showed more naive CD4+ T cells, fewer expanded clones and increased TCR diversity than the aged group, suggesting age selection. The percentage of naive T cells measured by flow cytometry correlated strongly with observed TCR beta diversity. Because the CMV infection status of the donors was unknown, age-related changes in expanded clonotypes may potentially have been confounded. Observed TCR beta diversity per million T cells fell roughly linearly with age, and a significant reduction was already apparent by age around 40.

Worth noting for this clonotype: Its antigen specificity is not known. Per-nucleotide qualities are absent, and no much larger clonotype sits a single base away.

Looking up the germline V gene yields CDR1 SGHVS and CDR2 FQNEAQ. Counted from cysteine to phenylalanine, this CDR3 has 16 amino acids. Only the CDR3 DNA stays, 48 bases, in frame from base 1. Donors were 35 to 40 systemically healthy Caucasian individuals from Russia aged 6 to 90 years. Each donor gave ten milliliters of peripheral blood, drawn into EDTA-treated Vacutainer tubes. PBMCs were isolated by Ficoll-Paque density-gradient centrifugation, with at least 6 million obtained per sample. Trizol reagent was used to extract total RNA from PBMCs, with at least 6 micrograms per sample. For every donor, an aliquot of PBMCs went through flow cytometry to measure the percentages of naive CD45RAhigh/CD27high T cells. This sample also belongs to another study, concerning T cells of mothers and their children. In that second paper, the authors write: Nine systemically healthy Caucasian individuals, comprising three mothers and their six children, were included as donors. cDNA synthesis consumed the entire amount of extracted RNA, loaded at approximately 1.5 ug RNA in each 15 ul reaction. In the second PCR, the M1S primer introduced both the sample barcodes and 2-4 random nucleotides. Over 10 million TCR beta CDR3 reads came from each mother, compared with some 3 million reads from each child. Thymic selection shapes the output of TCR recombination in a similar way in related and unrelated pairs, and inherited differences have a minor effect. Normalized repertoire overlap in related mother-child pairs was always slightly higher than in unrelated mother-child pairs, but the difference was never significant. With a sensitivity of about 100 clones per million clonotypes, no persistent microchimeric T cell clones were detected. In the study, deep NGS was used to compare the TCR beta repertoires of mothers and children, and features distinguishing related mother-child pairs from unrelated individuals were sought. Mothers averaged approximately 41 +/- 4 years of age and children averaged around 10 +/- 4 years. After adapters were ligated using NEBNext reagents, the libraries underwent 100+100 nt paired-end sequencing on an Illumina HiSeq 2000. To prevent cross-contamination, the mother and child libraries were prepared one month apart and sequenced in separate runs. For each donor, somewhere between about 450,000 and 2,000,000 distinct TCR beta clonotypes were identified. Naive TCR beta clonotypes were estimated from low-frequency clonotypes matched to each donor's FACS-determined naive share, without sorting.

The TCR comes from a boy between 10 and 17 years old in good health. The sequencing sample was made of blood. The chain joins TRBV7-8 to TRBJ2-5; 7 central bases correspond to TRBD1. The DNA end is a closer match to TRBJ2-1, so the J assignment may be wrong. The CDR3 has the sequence CASSLGETGRYNEQFF. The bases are TGTGCCAGCAGCTTAGGAGAGACAGGGCGCTACAATGAGCAGTTCTTC.